One and the same sample provided the 7 T cell receptor beta chains below, sequenced in a study of post-analysis software for immune sequencing data. Study-wide findings and caveats: Five TRBV segments were significantly more frequent in patients than in controls. TRBV5-6, TRBV5-1 and TRBV20-1 were among these segments.

Every TCR beta cDNA library bore unique molecular identifiers. Via MiXCR, TCRdb re-called the PCR reads, giving one row per CDR3 protein. The sample carries roughly 600,000 distinct CDR3 sequences, roughly 40% recorded once. These receptors have no identified antigens. The sample taken for sequencing was blood. All receptors derive from a girl aged 10 to 17 with multiple sclerosis.

This sequence joins TRBV29-1 and TRBJ1-1; D remains unclear. This CDR3 has 13 amino acids. Trimming left V 4 bases short and J 4 bases short, with 13 bases between. Germline CDR1 and CDR2: SQVTM and ANQGSEA. The CDR3 loop is CSVGPLLSTEAFF. The CDR3, as DNA: TGCAGCGTTGGTCCCCTGCTATCCACTGAAGCTTTCTTT.

This clonotype was observed a few times. The gene calls are TRBV12-3 or TRBV12-4 and TRBJ1-2; TRBD1 agrees at 7 bases. The CDR3 is 13 residues long. V lost 8 bases, J lost 4 bases, and 7 bases stayed unmatched. In nucleotides, the CDR3 is TGTGCCAGCGGTCTAACAGGGGCCTATGGCTACACCTTC. It translates to CASGLTGAYGYTF.

This clonotype showed up just a few times. The chain has TRBV6-5 and TRBJ2-7, with 9 bases lining up with TRBD1. Trimming cost V 5 bases and J 0 bases; bases outside gene matches: 8. This CDR3 is built from 16 residues. The germline V gene encodes CDR1 MNHEY and CDR2 SVGAGI. This chain's CDR3 is CASSTVGQGNSYEQYF. In DNA form, the CDR3 reads TGTGCCAGCAGTACCGTCGGACAGGGGAACTCCTACGAGCAGTACTTC.

V is TRBV27 and J is TRBJ1-2, with D possibly matching TRBD1 (5 bases). This CDR3 region has 14 residues. V was cut by 2 bases and J by 4 bases, with 11 bases left in between. Germline-derived CDR1 and CDR2 are MNHEY and SMNVEV (reference sequence). CDR3 sequence (DNA): TGTGCCAGCAGTTTAGGGGGGGGGACCTATGGCTACACCTTC. It codes for CASSLGGGTYGYTF.

This clonotype occurred a few times. The gene calls are TRBV14 and TRBJ2-7, with 8 positions matching TRBD1. The end of the DNA aligns better with TRBJ2-5, so the J call may be wrong. The germline gives CDR1 SGHDN, CDR2 FVKESK. The CDR3 runs to 16 residues. The CDR3 DNA is TGTGCCAGCAGCGCTCCCGGCGCAGGGGGCGGGAAGACCCAGTACTTC. Translated: CASSAPGAGGGKTQYF.

The V call is TRBV5-1, the J call TRBJ2-7; TRBD2 matches at 10 bases. After removal of 2 bases from V and 3 bases from J, the junction contained 5 bases not matched to a gene. The CDR3 has 15 amino acids. CDR1 and CDR2 from the germline V gene are SGHRS and YFSETQ. CDR3 in DNA: TGCGCCAGCAGCTTTCTAGCGGGGGTTAACTACGAGCAGTACTTC. This encodes CASSFLAGVNYEQYF.

This clonotype showed up just once. The chain carries TRBV7-2 and TRBJ2-1; 15 positions match TRBD2. Germline-derived CDR1 and CDR2 are SGHTA and FQGNSA. The trim removed 5 bases at V and 8 bases at J, leaving 4 bases unmatched. This CDR3 region has 15 residues. This chain's CDR3 is CASSSRTSGGDEQFF. The CDR3 DNA reads as TGTGCCAGCAGCAGTAGGACTAGCGGGGGGGATGAGCAGTTCTTC.